This entry features one T cell receptor (beta chain) sequence. Its antigen remains undetermined. The record has no base qualities; no much larger clone is one base away. This record comes from a study of OX40 agonist ivuxolimab in advanced cancers. A note on the overall study: The costimulatory receptor OX40 (CD134) was targeted by ivuxolimab, a fully human IgG2 agonistic monoclonal antibody. Intravenous ivuxolimab was administered to patients every 2 weeks at six dose levels: 0.01, 0.1, 0.3, 1.5, 3 and 10 mg/kg. Of the roughly 52 dose-escalation patients, hepatocellular carcinoma was present in some 19, melanoma in around 15, renal cell carcinoma in 9 and head and neck cancer in 9. In the dose-escalation cohort, 75% to 90% of patients were male, and the mean age was roughly 56 years with a range of roughly 20 to 85. Patients were allowed to have had prior anti-PD-1, anti-PD-L1 or anti-CTLA-4 therapy, and approximately 43% of the dose-escalation patients had previously received checkpoint inhibitors. Three dose-escalation patients achieved partial responses, one with hepatocellular carcinoma and two with cutaneous melanoma. Peripheral TCRbeta sequencing aimed to test whether ivuxolimab altered TCR sequence diversity and caused clonal T-cell expansion. The paper reports the monotherapy dose-escalation portion (N ≈ 50 patients) of the phase I ivuxolimab trial.

Genomic DNA was extracted from sorted cells for sequencing of the TCRbeta CDR3 region. TCRbeta CDR3 regions were sequenced using the immunoSEQ Assay. TCRdb stores this immuneACCESS table with in-frame sequences only. Part of the clones is absent; in the studies checked, under half of the shortfall reflects unresolved V genes, and no reason is known for the rest. This sample lists about 78,000 clones; roughly nine tenths were detected once. Of the sample, 2.5% to 3% is held by the ten largest clones. V loses 10 bases, J loses 10 bases, and the germline ends lie 17 bases apart. Reading from cysteine to phenylalanine, the CDR3 counts 13 amino acids. Left in the record is the CDR3 DNA by itself, 39 bases read in frame from the first base. Taken from the germline V gene (reference sequence), the CDR1 and CDR2 loops are MNHNY and SVGAGI. General findings and caveats noted by the study authors: Low levels of normalized T-cell clonal expansion were also seen in some patients who did not respond. After ivuxolimab, expanded clones were on average more numerous among CD8+ T cells than among CD4+ T cells. The antigen specificity of the clonally expanded peripheral T cells was not determined. At doses of 0.1 to 3.0 mg/kg, clonal expansion of both CD4+ and CD8+ blood T cells was observed from baseline to week 6. In the 0.1-3.0 mg/kg groups, partial responders had among the lowest normalized peripheral clonal expansion, particularly in CD8+ T cells.

The trial excluded patients who had a history of autoimmune disease or were on systemic immunosuppression. Peripheral blood for TCR sequencing was collected from all dose cohorts at baseline, on cycle 4 day 1, and on cycle 7 day 1. Samples were obtained from an open-label, multicenter, first-in-human phase I dose-escalation trial of ivuxolimab. The trial enrolled adults with locally advanced or metastatic head and neck squamous cell, hepatocellular, melanoma or renal cell carcinoma. Before TCR sequencing, CD4+ T cells and CD8+ T cells were sorted from peripheral blood as separate populations. The specimen comprised CD4+ or CD8+ T cells sorted from blood, sampled in a trial of the OX40 agonist ivuxolimab. The sequence is built from TRBV6-6 and TRBJ1-6; TRBD1 might be the D gene, on 6 matching bases. This clonotype was sampled from an adult with an advanced solid tumor such as melanoma, head and neck, liver or kidney cancer. The CDR3: CAIRGRGRSPLHF. The DNA is as follows: TGTGCCATCCGTGGCAGGGGTCGATCACCCCTCCACTTT.